A selection of T cell receptor beta chains follows, all from one sample in a study of blood T cells in healthy people across ages. TCRdb redid the calling of the 5' RACE reads with MiXCR, one entry per CDR3 protein. The sample contains about 1,400,000 distinct CDR3 sequences, approximately 42% of which appear only once. The sequencing sample was made of blood. The source is a woman under 30 in good health. Both conserved end residues are part of each CDR3. D genes are given only for firm matches. Where a row states a size, it is once, few, many or the class of an expanded clone; other rows omit it.

V: TRBV7-9; D: -; size: few; length: 13; J: TRBJ1-1; CDR3: CASSLQGKTEAFF; DNA: TGTGCCAGCAGCCTACAGGGCAAGACTGAAGCTTTCTTT
V: TRBV2; D: -; size: few; length: 15; J: TRBJ2-3; CDR3: CASSGSGASTDTQYF; DNA: TGTGCCAGCAGTGGATCAGGGGCTAGCACAGATACGCAGTATTTT
V: TRBV7-9; D: TRBD1; size: -; length: 15; J: TRBJ2-3; CDR3: CASSPWWTGGDTQYF; DNA: TGTGCCAGCAGCCCTTGGTGGACAGGGGGAGATACGCAGTATTTT
V: TRBV20-1; D: TRBD2; size: -; length: 13; J: TRBJ2-1; CDR3: CSAIQGLSAEQFF; DNA: TGCAGTGCTATTCAGGGACTAAGCGCTGAGCAGTTCTTC
V: TRBV11-2; D: -; size: -; length: 15; J: TRBJ2-2; CDR3: CASSFGNANTGELFF; DNA: TGTGCCAGCAGCTTCGGGAACGCGAACACCGGGGAGCTGTTTTTT
V: TRBV5-1; D: -; size: many; length: 15; J: TRBJ2-1; CDR3: CASSLVGGSYNEQFF; DNA: TGCGCCAGCAGCTTGGTCGGGGGCTCCTACAATGAGCAGTTCTTC
V: TRBV12-3/TRBV12-4; D: -; size: few; length: 14; J: TRBJ1-2; CDR3: CASSLIGQEYGYTF; DNA: TGTGCCAGCTCCCTTATCGGGCAAGAATATGGCTACACCTTC
V: TRBV5-1; D: TRBD2; size: -; length: 14; J: TRBJ2-1; CDR3: CASSMSGRAYEQFF; DNA: TGCGCCAGCAGCATGAGCGGGAGGGCCTATGAGCAGTTCTTC
V: TRBV4-2; D: -; size: -; length: 19; J: TRBJ2-7; CDR3: CASSQRPDYSPLTSYEQYF; DNA: TGTGCCAGCAGCCAAAGACCCGACTACTCCCCCCTGACCTCCTACGAGCAGTACTTC
V: TRBV27; D: TRBD1; size: few; length: 16; J: TRBJ2-5; CDR3: CASSRWTGQYQETQYF; DNA: TGTGCCAGCAGCCGATGGACAGGACAGTACCAAGAGACCCAGTACTTC
V: TRBV11-2; D: TRBD1; size: -; length: 13; J: TRBJ2-5; CDR3: CASSPDRADGQYF; DNA: TGTGCCAGCAGCCCGGACAGGGCCGATGGGCAGTACTTC
V: TRBV7-8; D: -; size: few; length: 15; J: TRBJ2-7; CDR3: CASSALGTDSYEQYF; DNA: TGTGCCAGCAGCGCCCTAGGGACGGACTCCTACGAGCAGTACTTC
V: TRBV4-1; D: TRBD2; size: -; length: 16; J: TRBJ2-3; CDR3: CASRKGEAGGTDTQYF; DNA: TGCGCCAGCAGAAAGGGAGAGGCGGGGGGCACAGATACGCAGTATTTT
V: TRBV5-6; D: TRBD2; size: -; length: 14; J: TRBJ2-3; CDR3: CASSRGLVSDTQYF; DNA: TGTGCCAGCAGCCGGGGACTAGTTTCAGATACGCAGTATTTT
V: TRBV27; D: TRBD2; size: -; length: 13; J: TRBJ2-7; CDR3: CASLGLAGDEQYF; DNA: TGTGCCAGTCTCGGACTAGCGGGAGACGAGCAGTACTTC
V: TRBV6-6; D: TRBD2; size: -; length: 16; J: TRBJ2-1; CDR3: CASRNVGTSGNNEQFF; DNA: TGTGCCAGCAGGAATGTGGGGACTAGCGGGAACAATGAGCAGTTCTTC
V: TRBV20-1; D: TRBD2; size: few; length: 13; J: TRBJ2-5; CDR3: CSASRGVQETQYF; DNA: TGCAGTGCTAGCCGGGGGGTACAAGAGACCCAGTACTTC
V: TRBV20-1; D: -; size: -; length: 13; J: TRBJ2-3; CDR3: CSAPVINTDTQYF; DNA: TGCAGTGCCCCGGTAATCAACACAGATACGCAGTATTTT
V: TRBV29-1; D: -; size: -; length: 12; J: TRBJ1-4; CDR3: CSGHQANEKLFF; DNA: TGCAGCGGGCACCAGGCTAATGAAAAACTGTTTTTT
V: TRBV10-3; D: -; size: -; length: 12; J: TRBJ1-3; CDR3: CAGQTSGNTIYF; DNA: TGTGCGGGGCAAACTTCTGGAAACACCATATATTTT
V: TRBV10-3; D: -; size: once; length: 12; J: TRBJ2-3; CDR3: CAVRTGADTQYF; DNA: TGTGCCGTCAGAACGGGGGCAGATACGCAGTATTTT
V: TRBV16; D: TRBD1; size: few; length: 19; J: TRBJ1-1; CDR3: CASSQSATGAIFLNTEAFF; DNA: TGTGCCAGCAGCCAATCGGCGACAGGGGCCATCTTTCTAAACACTGAAGCTTTCTTT
V: TRBV28; D: TRBD1; size: few; length: 19; J: TRBJ1-4; CDR3: CASRPHGQGARGINEKLFF; DNA: TGTGCCAGCAGACCTCACGGACAGGGGGCCAGAGGTATTAATGAAAAACTGTTTTTT
V: TRBV30; D: -; size: -; length: 13; J: TRBJ2-3; CDR3: CAWSPGWADTQYF; DNA: TGTGCCTGGAGCCCCGGGTGGGCAGATACGCAGTATTTT
V: TRBV20-1; D: -; size: -; length: 15; J: TRBJ2-7; CDR3: CSARARGTSSYEQYF; DNA: TGCAGTGCTAGAGCTCGAGGGACCTCCTCCTACGAGCAGTACTTC
V: TRBV10-2; D: TRBD1; size: -; length: 14; J: TRBJ2-3; CDR3: CASRWTGGSDTQYF; DNA: TGCGCCAGCAGGTGGACAGGGGGCTCAGATACGCAGTATTTT
V: TRBV6-5; D: -; size: few; length: 14; J: TRBJ2-1; CDR3: CASSFAGTDNEQFF; DNA: TGTGCCAGCAGTTTCGCGGGGACGGACAATGAGCAGTTCTTC
V: TRBV4-2; D: TRBD2; size: few; length: 16; J: TRBJ2-7; CDR3: CASSQEGYSGSYEQYF; DNA: TGTGCCAGCAGCCAAGAAGGTTATAGCGGGAGCTACGAGCAGTACTTC
V: TRBV6-5; D: -; size: few; length: 15; J: TRBJ2-3; CDR3: CASSYSHLSTDTQYF; DNA: TGTGCCAGCAGTTACTCCCACTTAAGCACAGATACGCAGTATTTT
V: TRBV28; D: -; size: -; length: 16; J: TRBJ2-1; CDR3: CASSSERGREYNEQFF; DNA: TGTGCCAGCAGTTCTGAGAGGGGGCGGGAATACAATGAGCAGTTCTTC
V: TRBV18; D: TRBD2; size: -; length: 18; J: TRBJ2-1; CDR3: CASSPGTSETSSYNEQFF; DNA: TGTGCCAGCTCACCCGGGACTAGCGAAACGAGCTCCTACAATGAGCAGTTCTTC
V: TRBV20-1; D: -; size: -; length: 14; J: TRBJ2-1; CDR3: CSARVGASPNEQFF; DNA: TGCAGTGCTAGAGTAGGGGCTAGTCCCAATGAGCAGTTCTTC
V: TRBV7-9; D: TRBD1; size: -; length: 13; J: TRBJ1-1; CDR3: CASSLARDSEAFF; DNA: TGTGCCAGCAGCTTAGCGCGGGACAGTGAAGCTTTCTTT
V: TRBV12-3/TRBV12-4; D: TRBD1; size: -; length: 11; J: TRBJ2-2; CDR3: CGTGNTGELFF; DNA: TGTGGGACAGGGAACACCGGGGAGCTGTTTTTT
V: TRBV6-2/TRBV6-3; D: -; size: -; length: 15; J: TRBJ1-2; CDR3: CASSYSGAANYGYTF; DNA: TGTGCCAGCAGTTACTCGGGGGCAGCTAACTATGGCTACACCTTC
V: TRBV29-1; D: -; size: once; length: 14; J: TRBJ2-4; CDR3: CSVEGRQGRLGQYF; DNA: TGCAGCGTCGAGGGGCGCCAGGGGCGACTAGGGCAGTACTTC
V: TRBV14; D: TRBD2; size: -; length: 20; J: TRBJ2-5; CDR3: CASSQDFSTGLAGAQETQYF; DNA: TGTGCCAGCAGCCAAGACTTCAGCACCGGACTAGCGGGCGCCCAAGAGACCCAGTACTTC
V: TRBV6-2/TRBV6-3; D: TRBD2; size: -; length: 17; J: TRBJ2-1; CDR3: CASSYTRGEDLYNEQFF; DNA: TGTGCCAGCAGTTATACTCGGGGGGAGGACCTCTACAATGAGCAGTTCTTC
V: TRBV7-9; D: -; size: few; length: 13; J: TRBJ2-1; CDR3: CASSIVYNNEQFF; DNA: TGTGCCAGCAGCATCGTATACAATAATGAGCAGTTCTTC
V: TRBV5-6; D: -; size: -; length: 16; J: TRBJ1-5; CDR3: CASSPSGGGGNQPQHF; DNA: TGTGCCAGCAGTCCTTCGGGGGGCGGGGGCAATCAGCCCCAGCATTTT
V: TRBV3-1; D: -; size: -; length: 15; J: TRBJ2-3; CDR3: CASSQAGQSTATQYF; DNA: TGTGCCAGCAGCCAAGCAGGACAGAGCACAGCTACGCAGTATTTT
V: TRBV29-1; D: -; size: -; length: 11; J: TRBJ2-1; CDR3: CSVEVGGEQFF; DNA: TGCAGCGTTGAAGTCGGGGGTGAGCAGTTCTTC
V: TRBV7-9; D: -; size: few; length: 14; J: TRBJ2-1; CDR3: CASSSGPTRDEQFF; DNA: TGTGCCAGCAGCTCGGGACCAACTCGCGATGAGCAGTTCTTC